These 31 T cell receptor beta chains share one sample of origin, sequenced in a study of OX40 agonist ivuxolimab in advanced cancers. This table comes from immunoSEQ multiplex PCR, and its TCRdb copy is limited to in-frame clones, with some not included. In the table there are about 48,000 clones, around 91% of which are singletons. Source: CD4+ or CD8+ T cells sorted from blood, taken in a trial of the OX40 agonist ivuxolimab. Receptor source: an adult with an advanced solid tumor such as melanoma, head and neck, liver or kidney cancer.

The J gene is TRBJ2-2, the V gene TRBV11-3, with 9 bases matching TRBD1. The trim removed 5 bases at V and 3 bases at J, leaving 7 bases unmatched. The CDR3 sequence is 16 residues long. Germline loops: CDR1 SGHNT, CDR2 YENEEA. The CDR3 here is CASSAWTGDDTGELFF. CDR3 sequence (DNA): TGTGCCAGCAGCGCGTGGACAGGGGACGACACCGGGGAGCTGTTTTTT.

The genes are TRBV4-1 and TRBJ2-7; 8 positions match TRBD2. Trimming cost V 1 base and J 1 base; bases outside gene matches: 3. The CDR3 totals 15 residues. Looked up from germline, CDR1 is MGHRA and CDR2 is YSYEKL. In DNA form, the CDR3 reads TGCGCCAGCAGCCAAGTCACTAGCGGATCCTACGAGCAGTACTTC. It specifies CASSQVTSGSYEQYF.

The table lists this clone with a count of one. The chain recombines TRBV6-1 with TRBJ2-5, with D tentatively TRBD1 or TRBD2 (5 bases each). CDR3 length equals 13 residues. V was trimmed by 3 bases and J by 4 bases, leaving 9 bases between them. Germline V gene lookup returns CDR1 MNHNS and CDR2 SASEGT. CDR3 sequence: CASSDAGAETQYF. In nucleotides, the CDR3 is TGTGCCAGCAGTGACGCCGGGGCAGAGACCCAGTACTTC.

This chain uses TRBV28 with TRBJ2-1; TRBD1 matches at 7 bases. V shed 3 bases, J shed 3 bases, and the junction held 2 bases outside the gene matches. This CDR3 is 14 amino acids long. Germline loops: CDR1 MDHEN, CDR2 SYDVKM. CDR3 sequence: CASSFAGGYNEQFF. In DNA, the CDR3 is TGTGCCAGCAGTTTTGCAGGGGGCTACAATGAGCAGTTCTTC.

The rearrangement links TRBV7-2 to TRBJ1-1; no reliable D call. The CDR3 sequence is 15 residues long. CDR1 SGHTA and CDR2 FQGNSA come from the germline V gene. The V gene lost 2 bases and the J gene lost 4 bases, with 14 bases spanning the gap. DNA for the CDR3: TGTGCCAGCAGCTTATACGGGGAGTTGCCCACTGAAGCTTTCTTT. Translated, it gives CASSLYGELPTEAFF.

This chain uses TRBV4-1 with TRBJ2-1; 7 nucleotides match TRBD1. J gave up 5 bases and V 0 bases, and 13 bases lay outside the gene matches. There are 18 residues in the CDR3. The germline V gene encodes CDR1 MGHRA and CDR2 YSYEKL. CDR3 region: CASSQDSRGQLKNNEQFF. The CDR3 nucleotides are TGCGCCAGCAGCCAAGATTCCAGGGGACAGCTCAAGAACAATGAGCAGTTCTTC.

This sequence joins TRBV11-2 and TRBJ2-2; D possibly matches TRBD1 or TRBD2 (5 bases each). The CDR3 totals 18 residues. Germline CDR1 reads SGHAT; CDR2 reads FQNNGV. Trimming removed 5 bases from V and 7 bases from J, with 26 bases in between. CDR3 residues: CASSLTGARAGYGGELFF. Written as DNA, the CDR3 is TGTGCCAGCAGCCTTACTGGGGCGAGGGCAGGGTATGGCGGGGAGCTGTTTTTT.

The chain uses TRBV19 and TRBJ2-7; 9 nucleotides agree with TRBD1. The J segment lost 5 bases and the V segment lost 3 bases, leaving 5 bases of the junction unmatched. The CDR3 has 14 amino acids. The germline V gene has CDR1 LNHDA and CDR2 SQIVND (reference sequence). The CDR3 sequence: CASSITGGFHEQYF. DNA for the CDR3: TGTGCCAGTAGTATCACAGGGGGCTTCCACGAGCAGTACTTC.

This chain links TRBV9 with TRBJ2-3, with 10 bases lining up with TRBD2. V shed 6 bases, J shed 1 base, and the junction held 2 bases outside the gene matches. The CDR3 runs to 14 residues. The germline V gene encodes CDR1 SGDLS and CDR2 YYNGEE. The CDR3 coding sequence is TGTGCCAGCAACCTAGCGGGGGGCACAGATACGCAGTATTTT. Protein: CASNLAGGTDTQYF.

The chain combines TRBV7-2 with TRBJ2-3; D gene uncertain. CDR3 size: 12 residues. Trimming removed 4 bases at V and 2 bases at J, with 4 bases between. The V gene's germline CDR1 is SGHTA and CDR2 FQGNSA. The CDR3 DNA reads TGTGCCAGCAGCTCGGTCACAGATACGCAGTATTTT. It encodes CASSSVTDTQYF.

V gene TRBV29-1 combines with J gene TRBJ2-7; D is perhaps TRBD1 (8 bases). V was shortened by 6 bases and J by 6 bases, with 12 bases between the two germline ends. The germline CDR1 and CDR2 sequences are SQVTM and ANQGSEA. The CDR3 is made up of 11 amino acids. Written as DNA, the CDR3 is TGCAGCGTACAGGGGGAGGGCGAGCAGTACTTC. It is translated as CSVQGEGEQYF.

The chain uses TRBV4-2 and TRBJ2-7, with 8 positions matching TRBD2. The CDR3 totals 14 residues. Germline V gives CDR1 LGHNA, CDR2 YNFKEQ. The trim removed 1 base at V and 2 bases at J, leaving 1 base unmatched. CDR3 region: CASSQGLATYEQYF. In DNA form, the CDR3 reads TGTGCCAGCAGCCAAGGACTAGCGACCTACGAGCAGTACTTC.

CDR3 nucleotides: TGCGCCACTTCTCAGGGTCCCGCCACTGAAGCTTTCTTT. This encodes CATSQGPATEAFF. V gene TRBV10-2 combines with J gene TRBJ1-1; a possible D gene is TRBD1 (5 bases). V was shortened by 10 bases and J by 4 bases, with 16 bases between the two germline ends. This CDR3 has 13 amino acids. Germline V CDR1 and CDR2: WSHSY, SAAADI.

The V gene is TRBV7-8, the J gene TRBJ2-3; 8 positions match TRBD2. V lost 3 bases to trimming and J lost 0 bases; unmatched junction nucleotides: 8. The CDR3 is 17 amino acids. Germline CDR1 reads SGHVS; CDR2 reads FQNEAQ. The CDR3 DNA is TGTGCCAGCAGCTTGGATGTAGCGGGGAGTAGCACAGATACGCAGTATTTT. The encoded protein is CASSLDVAGSSTDTQYF.

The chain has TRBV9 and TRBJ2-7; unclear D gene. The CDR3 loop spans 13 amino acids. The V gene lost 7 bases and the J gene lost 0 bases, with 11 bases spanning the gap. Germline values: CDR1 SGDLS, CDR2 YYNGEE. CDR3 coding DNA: TGTGCCAGCGCTCCCGGAAGCTCCTACGAGCAGTACTTC. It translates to CASAPGSSYEQYF.

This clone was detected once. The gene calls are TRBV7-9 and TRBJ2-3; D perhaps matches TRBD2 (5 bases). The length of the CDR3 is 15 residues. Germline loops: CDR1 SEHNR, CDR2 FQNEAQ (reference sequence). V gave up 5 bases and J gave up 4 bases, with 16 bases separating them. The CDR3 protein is CASSRHENGADTQYF. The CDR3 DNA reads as TGTGCCAGCAGCCGACATGAAAACGGGGCAGATACGCAGTATTTT.

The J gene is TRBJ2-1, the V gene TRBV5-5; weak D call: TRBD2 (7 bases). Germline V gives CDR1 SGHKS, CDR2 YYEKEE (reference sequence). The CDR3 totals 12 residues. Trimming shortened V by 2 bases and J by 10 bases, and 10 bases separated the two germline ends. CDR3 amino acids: CASSFGGAEQFF. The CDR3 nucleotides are TGTGCCAGCAGCTTTGGGGGGGCCGAGCAGTTCTTC.

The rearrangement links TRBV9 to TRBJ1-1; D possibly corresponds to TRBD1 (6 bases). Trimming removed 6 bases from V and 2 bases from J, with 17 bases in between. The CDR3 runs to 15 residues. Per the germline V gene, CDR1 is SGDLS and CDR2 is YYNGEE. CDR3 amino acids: CASMAGEAVNTEAFF. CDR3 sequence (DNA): TGTGCCAGCATGGCAGGGGAGGCCGTTAACACTGAAGCTTTCTTT.

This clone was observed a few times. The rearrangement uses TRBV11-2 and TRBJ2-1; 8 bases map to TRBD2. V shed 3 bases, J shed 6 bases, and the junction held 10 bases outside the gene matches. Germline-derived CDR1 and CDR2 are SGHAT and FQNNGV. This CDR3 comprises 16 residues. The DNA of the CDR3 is TGTGCCAGCAGCTTCCCGGGGGGGGACTACCGCAATGAGCAGTTCTTC. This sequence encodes CASSFPGGDYRNEQFF.

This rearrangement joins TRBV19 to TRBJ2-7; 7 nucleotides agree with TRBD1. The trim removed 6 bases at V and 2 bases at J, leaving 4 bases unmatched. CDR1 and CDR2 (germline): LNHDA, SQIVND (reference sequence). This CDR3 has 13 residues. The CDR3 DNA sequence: TGTGCCAGTAGCCCCGGGACAGCCTACGAGCAGTACTTC. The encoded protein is CASSPGTAYEQYF.

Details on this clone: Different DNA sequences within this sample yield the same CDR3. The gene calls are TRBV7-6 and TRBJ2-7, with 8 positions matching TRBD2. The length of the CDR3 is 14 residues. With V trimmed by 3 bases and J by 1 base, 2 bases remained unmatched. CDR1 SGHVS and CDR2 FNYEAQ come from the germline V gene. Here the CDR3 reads CASSLGGRSYEQYF. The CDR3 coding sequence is TGTGCCAGCAGCTTGGGCGGGAGGTCCTACGAGCAGTACTTC.

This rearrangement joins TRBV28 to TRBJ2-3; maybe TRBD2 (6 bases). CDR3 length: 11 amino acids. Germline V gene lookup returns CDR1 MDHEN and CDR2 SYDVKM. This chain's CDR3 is CSASSADTQYF. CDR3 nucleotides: TGTAGCGCCTCTAGCGCAGATACGCAGTATTTT. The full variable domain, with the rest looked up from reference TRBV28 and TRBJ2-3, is DVKVTQSSRYLVKRTGEKVFLECVQDMDHENMFWYRQDPGLGLRLIYFSYDVKMKEKGDIPEGYSVSREKKERFSLILESASTNQTSMYLCSASSADTQYFGPGTRLTVL.

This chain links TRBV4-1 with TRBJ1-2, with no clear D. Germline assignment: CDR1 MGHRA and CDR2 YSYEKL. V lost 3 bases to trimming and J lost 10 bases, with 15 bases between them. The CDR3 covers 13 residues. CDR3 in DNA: TGCGCCAGCAGCCACGAGACATTTAGCCTCTACACCTTC. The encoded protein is CASSHETFSLYTF.

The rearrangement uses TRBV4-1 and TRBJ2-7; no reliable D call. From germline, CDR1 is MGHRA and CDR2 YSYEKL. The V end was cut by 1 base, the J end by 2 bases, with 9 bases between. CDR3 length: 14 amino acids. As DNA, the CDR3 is TGCGCCAGCAGCCAAGTTTTGGCAGCCTACGAGCAGTACTTC. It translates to CASSQVLAAYEQYF.

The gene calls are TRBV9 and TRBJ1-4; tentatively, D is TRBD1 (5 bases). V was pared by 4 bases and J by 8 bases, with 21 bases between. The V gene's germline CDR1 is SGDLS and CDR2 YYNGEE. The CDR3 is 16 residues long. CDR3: CASSPSGANIKEKLFF. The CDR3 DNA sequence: TGTGCCAGCAGCCCCTCTGGGGCGAACATTAAGGAAAAACTGTTTTTT.

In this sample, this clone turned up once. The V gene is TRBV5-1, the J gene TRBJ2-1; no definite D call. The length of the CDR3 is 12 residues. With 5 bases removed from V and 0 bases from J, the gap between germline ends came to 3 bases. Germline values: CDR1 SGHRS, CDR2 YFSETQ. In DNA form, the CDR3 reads TGCGCCAGCAGGAGCTCCTACAATGAGCAGTTCTTC. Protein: CASRSSYNEQFF.

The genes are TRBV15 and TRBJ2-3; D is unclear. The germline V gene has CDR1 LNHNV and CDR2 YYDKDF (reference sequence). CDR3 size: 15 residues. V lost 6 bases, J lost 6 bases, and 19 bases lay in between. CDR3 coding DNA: TGTGCCACCAGACCCGGAGAGTTCACCGGGGATACGCAGTATTTT. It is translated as CATRPGEFTGDTQYF.

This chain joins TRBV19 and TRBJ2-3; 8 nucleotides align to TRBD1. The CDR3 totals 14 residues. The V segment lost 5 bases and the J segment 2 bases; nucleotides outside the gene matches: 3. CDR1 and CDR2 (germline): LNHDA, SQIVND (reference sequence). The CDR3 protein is CASSQTGDTDTQYF. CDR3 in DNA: TGTGCCAGTAGTCAGACAGGGGACACAGATACGCAGTATTTT.

In nucleotides, the CDR3 is TGTGCCAGCAGCCCGGACCTGACAGGGAGTACGACTGGCTACACCTTC. The encoded protein is CASSPDLTGSTTGYTF. The chain is built from TRBV5-5 and TRBJ1-2; 7 nucleotides match TRBD1. The V segment lost 4 bases and the J segment 7 bases; nucleotides outside the gene matches: 16. This CDR3 is built from 16 residues. Per germline, CDR1 SGHKS and CDR2 YYEKEE (reference sequence).

This CDR3 reads CASSPGGREGTDTQYF. Written as DNA, the CDR3 is TGTGCCAGCAGCCCTGGGGGCCGCGAGGGCACAGATACGCAGTATTTT. This chain uses TRBV9 with TRBJ2-3; possibly TRBD1 for D (6 bases). The CDR3 spans 16 residues. Trimming removed 4 bases from V and 1 base from J, with 16 bases in between. Germline loops: CDR1 SGDLS, CDR2 YYNGEE.

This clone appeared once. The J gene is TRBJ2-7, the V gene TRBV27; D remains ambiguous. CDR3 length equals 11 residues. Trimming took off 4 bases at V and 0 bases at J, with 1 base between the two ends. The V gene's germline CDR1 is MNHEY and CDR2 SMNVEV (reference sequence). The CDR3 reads CASSSSYEQYF. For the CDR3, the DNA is TGTGCCAGCAGTTCCTCCTACGAGCAGTACTTC.